The clone carrying this T cell receptor (beta chain) was recorded a few times. Germline CDR1 and CDR2: MGHDK and SYGVNS. Trimming took off 6 bases at V and 5 bases at J, with 22 bases between the two ends. The CDR3 is 16 amino acids. These data originate in a study of regulatory T cells in long-lasting Graves disease. Building of the TCR beta libraries involved iRepertoire HTBI primers and Arm-PCR of CDR3 regions. Each CDR3 protein gets one entry after TCRdb re-called the multiplex PCR reads with MiXCR. Found here are 350,000 to 450,000 distinct CDR3 sequences, approximately 16% of them singletons; the top ten hold about 8.3%. Time point here: newly diagnosed GD, antithyroid drugs for less than 3 months. Scientists built the TCR library using RNA that was extracted from PBMCs. The same sample was also studied in work on T cells in Graves' hyperthyroidism and ophthalmopathy.

This rearrangement joins TRBV25-1 to TRBJ1-2; the D is unclear. The sample consisted of peripheral blood mononuclear cells (PBMCs), taken at new diagnosis, from a patient treated with antithyroid drugs. The TCR comes from a woman aged 40-49 years with Graves disease. CDR3 amino acids: CASRGGGRLHPYGYTF. The CDR3 bases are TGTGCCAGCAGGGGAGGAGGGCGGCTGCATCCTTATGGCTACACCTTC.